What follows are 32 T cell receptor beta chains derived from one specimen sequenced in a study of patients and donors after allogeneic stem cell transplantation (dated by TCRdb to about 2020). The library was built by means of RT-PCR. TCRdb shows the sequencer as NextSeq 550. TCRdb itself trimmed the public reads at Q25 with fastp, ran MiXCR and retained productive beta chains. Every entry covers one CDR3 protein and lists the most common genes and DNA from its rows. The sample profile shows under 200,000 distinct CDR3 sequences; about 30% of them were found once. 3.2% of the sample goes to the ten largest clones. The sample taken for sequencing was blood, either unsorted or a sorted T cell fraction (not recorded which). The source is a human donor who was either an allogeneic HSCT recipient or a stem cell or donor lymphocyte infusion donor (not recorded which). It is not recorded whose cells these are; they may come from a transplant donor.

This clonotype has only a few counts. This chain uses TRBV12-3 or TRBV12-4 with TRBJ1-3, with TRBD1 matching 8 bases. The CDR3 has 14 amino acids. V trimming: 6 bases; J trimming: 3 bases; junction bases outside the gene matches: 4. The CDR3 region is CASRQTGVGNTIYF. In DNA form, the CDR3 reads TGTGCCAGCAGGCAGACAGGGGTTGGAAACACCATATATTTT.

The gene calls are TRBV4-1 and TRBJ2-1; D ambiguous. Between the trimmed V and J ends, which lost 1 base and 0 bases, there was a span of 13 bases. This CDR3 contains 17 residues. Germline loops: CDR1 MGHRA, CDR2 YSYEKL. The CDR3 spells CASSQVYSVSSYNEQFF. The CDR3 DNA reads TGCGCCAGCAGCCAAGTGTATTCAGTGAGCTCCTACAATGAGCAGTTCTTC.

The chain has TRBV5-1 and TRBJ2-1, with D maybe TRBD2 (5 bases). V was pared by 2 bases and J by 2 bases, with 11 bases between. Germline CDR1 and CDR2: SGHRS and YFSETQ. The CDR3 consists of 15 residues. CDR3 residues: CASSFRTGTYNEQFF. Written as DNA, the CDR3 is TGCGCCAGCAGCTTTAGGACGGGAACCTACAATGAGCAGTTCTTC.

This clonotype has only a few counts. The chain employs TRBV5-1 and TRBJ1-6; a possible D gene is TRBD1 (6 bases). Trimming pared 4 bases from V and 9 bases from J, leaving 14 bases between. The CDR3 is 14 amino acids. CDR1 and CDR2 from the germline V gene are SGHRS and YFSETQ. CDR3 in DNA: TGCGCCAGCAGCCATGATACAGGGATTTCACCCCTCCACTTT. Protein product: CASSHDTGISPLHF.

V is TRBV12-3 or TRBV12-4 and J is TRBJ1-1; 7 nucleotides match TRBD1. The junction had 10 bases not matched to a gene; V was cut back by 5 bases and J by 4 bases. The CDR3 has 15 residues. The CDR3 DNA reads as TGTGCCAGCAGTCCCAGCGACAGGGTCGGCACTGAAGCTTTCTTT. This encodes CASSPSDRVGTEAFF.

This sequence joins TRBV4-3 and TRBJ2-1; maybe TRBD1 (5 bases). V dropped 1 base and J dropped 0 bases, with 7 bases sitting between them. This CDR3 has 15 residues. Germline-derived CDR1 and CDR2 are LGHNA and YSLEER. CDR3 amino acids: CASSQGQISYNEQFF. As DNA, the CDR3 is TGCGCCAGCAGCCAAGGACAGATCTCCTACAATGAGCAGTTCTTC.

V and J are TRBV28 and TRBJ2-1; D remains unclear. The CDR3 is made up of 13 amino acids. The germline gives CDR1 MDHEN, CDR2 SYDVKM. Trimming removed 3 bases at V and 6 bases at J, with 9 bases between. CDR3 region: CASSFTDRNEQFF. For the CDR3, the DNA is TGTGCCAGCAGTTTTACCGACCGCAATGAGCAGTTCTTC.

The chain uses TRBV5-1 and TRBJ2-7; maybe TRBD1 (6 bases). CDR3 length equals 15 residues. Trimming shortened V by 3 bases and J by 3 bases, and 16 bases separated the two germline ends. CDR1 is SGHRS and CDR2 is YFSETQ in the germline V gene. The CDR3 DNA sequence: TGCGCCAGCAGCTCCGACAGGAGCGGCCTCTACGAGCAGTACTTC. Translating gives CASSSDRSGLYEQYF.

This rearrangement joins TRBV5-6 to TRBJ1-3, with D possibly matching TRBD1 (6 bases). In germline, CDR1 is SGHDT, CDR2 YYEEEE. The V end lost 0 bases, the J end lost 9 bases, and 16 bases lay between the germline ends. The CDR3 is 15 amino acids. In DNA, the CDR3 is TGTGCCAGCAGCTTGGTGGACAGACCCACGGGCACCATATATTTT. It translates to CASSLVDRPTGTIYF.

The chain is built from TRBV2 and TRBJ2-3; 7 bases fit TRBD1. Germline V gene lookup returns CDR1 SNHLY and CDR2 FYNNEI. The CDR3 totals 13 residues. J gave up 1 base and V 6 bases, and 1 base lay outside the gene matches. The DNA for the CDR3 is TGTGCCAGCAGGCAGGGGGGCACAGATACGCAGTATTTT. Its translation is CASRQGGTDTQYF.

This clonotype was recorded once. The J gene is TRBJ2-1, the V gene TRBV2; 10 bases fit TRBD2. V trimming: 9 bases; J trimming: 2 bases; junction bases outside the gene matches: 4. This CDR3 has 14 amino acids. In germline, CDR1 is SNHLY, CDR2 FYNNEI. The CDR3 nucleotides read TGTGCCAGTTTGACTAGCGGGCCCTACAATGAGCAGTTCTTC. Amino acid sequence: CASLTSGPYNEQFF.

The chain combines TRBV25-1 with TRBJ2-7, with 8 nucleotides matching TRBD1. This CDR3 is built from 13 residues. Germline values: CDR1 MGHDK, CDR2 SYGVNS. J lost 3 bases, V lost 5 bases, and 3 bases had no gene match. Written as DNA, the CDR3 is TGTGCCAGCAGTTCACAGGGGGTCTACGAGCAGTACTTC. Translating it yields CASSSQGVYEQYF.

As to this clonotype: The junction does not match germline at one end; this may be a read error. This chain connects TRBV20-1 to TRBJ1-2; D uncertain. From germline, CDR1 is DFQATT and CDR2 SNEGSKA (reference sequence). The CDR3 totals 12 residues. CDR3 protein: CSARRTQSSPCF. DNA of the CDR3: TGCAGTGCTAGACGGACCCAGTCGAGCCCCTGCTTC.

J is TRBJ2-5 and V is TRBV15; tentatively, D is TRBD2 (5 bases). Germline V gene sequence: CDR1 LNHNV, CDR2 YYDKDF (reference sequence). The CDR3 has 15 amino acids. V lost 0 bases and J lost 7, with 15 bases in between. CDR3 in DNA: TGTGCCACCAGCAGAGACCCCTCTAGCTGGGGGACCCAGTACTTC. Translating gives CATSRDPSSWGTQYF.

The CDR3 is CASSLRGGYGYTF. Here the CDR3 DNA reads TGTGCCAGCAGCTTAAGAGGGGGCTATGGCTACACCTTC. The gene calls are TRBV7-9 and TRBJ1-2; D possibly corresponds to TRBD1 (6 bases). This CDR3 is built from 13 residues. Between the trimmed V and J ends, which lost 2 bases and 4 bases, there was a span of 8 bases. The germline V gene encodes CDR1 SEHNR and CDR2 FQNEAQ (reference sequence).

The rearrangement uses TRBV27 and TRBJ2-7; 12 bases map to TRBD1. The CDR3 extends over 13 amino acids. In germline, CDR1 is MNHEY, CDR2 SMNVEV (reference sequence). The trim removed 4 bases at V and 9 bases at J, leaving 4 bases unmatched. For the CDR3, the DNA is TGTGCCAGCAGTTGGGACAGGGGGCGCGGGCAGTACTTC. Protein: CASSWDRGRGQYF.

In this sample, this clonotype turned up many times. V usage is TRBV12-3 or TRBV12-4 and J usage is TRBJ1-5; D is unresolved. CDR3 length: 15 amino acids. Trimming stripped 7 bases from V and 1 base from J, with 14 bases between. CDR3 region: CASTQGSLSNQPQHF. CDR3 bases: TGTGCCAGCACCCAAGGGTCTCTCAGCAATCAGCCCCAGCATTTT.

In nucleotides, the CDR3 is TGTGCCAGCAGTTACTCGATTATGAACACTGAAGCTTTCTTT. Its protein product is CASSYSIMNTEAFF. The chain uses TRBV6-5 and TRBJ1-1, with no clear D. The ends were cut back, 0 bases at V and 0 bases at J, with 5 bases in the middle. The germline CDR1 and CDR2 sequences are MNHEY and SVGAGI. The CDR3 consists of 14 residues.

The chain combines TRBV6-5 with TRBJ2-7; possibly TRBD2 for D (5 bases). V was pared by 2 bases and J by 3 bases, with 14 bases between. The length of the CDR3 is 15 residues. The germline gives CDR1 MNHEY, CDR2 SVGAGI. The DNA for the CDR3 is TGTGCCAGCAGTTACGAGGGCAGGTCTCGCTACGAGCAGTACTTC. Protein sequence: CASSYEGRSRYEQYF.

This sequence joins TRBV20-1 and TRBJ2-3; D might be TRBD1 (5 bases). Trimming stripped 6 bases from V and 4 bases from J, with 17 bases between. CDR1 and CDR2 from the germline V gene are DFQATT and SNEGSKA (reference sequence). This CDR3 has 14 amino acids. CDR3 sequence (DNA): TGCAGTGCAACACTCAGGGTTATCGCAGATACGCAGTATTTT. Protein: CSATLRVIADTQYF.

This clonotype came up many times. The rearrangement links TRBV20-1 to TRBJ1-1; unclear D gene. With 5 bases removed from V and 1 base from J, the gap between germline ends came to 8 bases. This CDR3 comprises 12 residues. Germline V gene sequence: CDR1 DFQATT, CDR2 SNEGSKA (reference sequence). The CDR3 coding sequence is TGCAGTGCTCGGACTTCGAACACTGAAGCTTTCTTT. Translated: CSARTSNTEAFF.

This chain links TRBV4-3 with TRBJ2-3; a possible D gene is TRBD1 (5 bases). V lost 2 bases to trimming and J lost 6 bases, with 12 bases between them. This CDR3 is built from 14 residues. Germline V CDR1 and CDR2: LGHNA, YSLEER. The CDR3 is CASSQSDQGDTQYF. CDR3 DNA sequence: TGCGCCAGCAGCCAATCCGACCAGGGCGATACGCAGTATTTT.

The rearrangement joins TRBV4-3 to TRBJ2-6, with 7 bases lining up with TRBD1. Losses at the gene ends were 0 bases for V and 4 bases for J; bases not matched to a gene: 9. This CDR3 spans 18 amino acids. CDR1 is LGHNA, CDR2 YSLEER, per germline. The CDR3 sequence is CASSQEGRGLSGANVLTF. The CDR3 DNA reads TGCGCCAGCAGCCAAGAAGGAAGGGGGCTCTCGGGGGCCAACGTCCTGACTTTC.

This clonotype occurred a few times. J is TRBJ2-4 and V is TRBV12-3 or TRBV12-4; D is ambiguous. The CDR3 is 12 amino acids. Deletions cut 6 bases from V and 10 bases from J, with 13 bases between. The chain's CDR3 is CASSLTDLIQYF. CDR3 DNA sequence: TGTGCCAGCAGCCTTACAGATTTAATTCAGTACTTC.

The rearrangement links TRBV11-2 to TRBJ2-1, with D uncertain. From germline, CDR1 is SGHAT and CDR2 FQNNGV. The V gene lost 6 bases and the J gene lost 6 bases, with 21 bases spanning the gap. The CDR3 consists of 16 residues. The CDR3 sequence is CASRGFQWRRSNEQFF. DNA of the CDR3: TGTGCCAGCAGAGGGTTCCAATGGCGTCGGAGCAATGAGCAGTTCTTC.

This chain uses TRBV20-1 with TRBJ2-1; D is perhaps TRBD2 (5 bases). The V and J ends lost 3 bases and 2 bases respectively, with 14 bases between them. The germline CDR1 and CDR2 sequences are DFQATT and SNEGSKA (reference sequence). This CDR3 has 15 residues. CDR3 coding DNA: TGCAGTGCTAGTCTCGGCGGAGCGGCCTACAATGAGCAGTTCTTC. It encodes CSASLGGAAYNEQFF.

The V call is TRBV10-3, the J call TRBJ2-5, with D perhaps being TRBD1 or TRBD2 (5 bases each). Trimming pared 10 bases from V and 1 base from J, leaving 16 bases between. The germline V gene has CDR1 ENHRY and CDR2 SYGVKD. The CDR3 consists of 14 residues. CDR3 region: CATGAHSGQETQYF. CDR3 in DNA: TGTGCCACCGGGGCCCATTCAGGCCAAGAGACCCAGTACTTC.

V gene TRBV7-9 combines with J gene TRBJ2-7; 8 bases map to TRBD1. In germline, CDR1 is SEHNR, CDR2 FQNEAQ (reference sequence). The CDR3 is 16 amino acids. The V segment lost 8 bases and the J segment 0 bases; nucleotides outside the gene matches: 12. CDR3 bases: TGTGCCAGCTACCCCCGTGGACAGGGAAACTCCTACGAGCAGTACTTC. Its translation: CASYPRGQGNSYEQYF.

The V gene is TRBV6-2 or TRBV6-3, the J gene TRBJ2-5; 10 positions match TRBD1. Germline V gives CDR1 MNHEY, CDR2 SVGEGT. The CDR3 spans 17 residues. V lost 4 bases, J lost 5 bases, and 13 bases stayed unmatched. Written as DNA, the CDR3 is TGTGCCAGCAGTTCTTTTCATGGAGGGACAGGGGAGGAGACCCAGTACTTC. It translates to CASSSFHGGTGEETQYF.

Note on this clonotype: A much larger clone differs from this one at a single base, so this may be a read error. The CDR3 end shows no conserved phenylalanine or tryptophan, and so a read error is likely. CDR3 amino acids: CAISDPHAIGNTIYI. The CDR3 DNA follows: TGTGCCATCAGTGACCCTCACGCAATAGGAAACACCATATATATT. V gene TRBV10-3 combines with J gene TRBJ1-3; no firm D call. V lost 3 bases and J lost 4, with 13 bases in between. CDR1 and CDR2 (germline): ENHRY, SYGVKD. This CDR3 has 15 amino acids.

In this sample, this clonotype turned up many times. The DNA of the CDR3 is TGCAGCGTTATCGGACGGAACTATGGCTACACCTTC. This translates into CSVIGRNYGYTF. The genes are TRBV29-1 and TRBJ1-2; D gene uncertain. Trimming removed 5 bases at V and 2 bases at J, with 9 bases between. Germline CDR1 reads SQVTM; CDR2 reads ANQGSEA. The CDR3 runs 12 residues.

The table lists this clonotype with a few counts. V and J are TRBV10-3 and TRBJ2-4; 7 bases match TRBD1. CDR1 and CDR2 from the germline V gene are ENHRY and SYGVKD. This CDR3 has 16 amino acids. Trimming at V came to 3 bases and at J to 7 bases, leaving 12 bases not matched to a gene. CDR3 in DNA: TGTGCCATCAGTGATGCCAGGGACAGTCCCTGGAACATTCAGTACTTC. Its translation: CAISDARDSPWNIQYF.